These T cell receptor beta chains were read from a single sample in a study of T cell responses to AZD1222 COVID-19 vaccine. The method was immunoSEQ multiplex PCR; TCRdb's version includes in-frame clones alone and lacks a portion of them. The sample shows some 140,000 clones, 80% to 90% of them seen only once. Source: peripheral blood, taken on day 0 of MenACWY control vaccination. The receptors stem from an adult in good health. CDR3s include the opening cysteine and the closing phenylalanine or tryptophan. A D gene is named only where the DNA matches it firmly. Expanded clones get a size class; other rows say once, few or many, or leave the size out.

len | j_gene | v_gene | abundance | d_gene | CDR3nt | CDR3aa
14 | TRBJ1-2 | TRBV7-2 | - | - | TGTGCCAGCAGCCCTCTACAGGGCAGCTATGGCTACACCTTC | CASSPLQGSYGYTF
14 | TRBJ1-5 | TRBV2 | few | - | TGTGCCAGCAGTGTTAACTTGGGGAATCAGCCCCAGCATTTT | CASSVNLGNQPQHF
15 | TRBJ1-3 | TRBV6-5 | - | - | TGTGCCACTTCCCAGGGACGGGGGGCTGGAAACACCATATATTTT | CATSQGRGAGNTIYF
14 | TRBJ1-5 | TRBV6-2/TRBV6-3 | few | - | TGTGCCAGCAGTCCCGGGGGGCCTAATCAGCCCCAGCATTTT | CASSPGGPNQPQHF
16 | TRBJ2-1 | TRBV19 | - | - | TGTGCCAGTAGTCGAGGACTCTTAAACCCCCACAATGAGCAGTTCTTC | CASSRGLLNPHNEQFF
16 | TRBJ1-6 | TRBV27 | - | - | TGTGCCAGCAGTGACTCGTGGGGGGGTTATAATTCACCCCTCCACTTT | CASSDSWGGYNSPLHF
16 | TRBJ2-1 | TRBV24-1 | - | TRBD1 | TGTGCCACCAGTGATTCGTCAGGGGGCGTATGGAATGAGCAGTTCTTC | CATSDSSGGVWNEQFF
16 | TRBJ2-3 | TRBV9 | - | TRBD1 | TGTGCCAGCAGCGTCGGAGGCAGGGGGTTTACAGATACGCAGTATTTT | CASSVGGRGFTDTQYF
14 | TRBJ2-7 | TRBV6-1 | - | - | TGTGCCAGCAGTGAAATAGCGCGGTTTTACGAGCAGTACTTC | CASSEIARFYEQYF
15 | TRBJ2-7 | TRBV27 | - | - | TGTGCCAGCAGTTTAGCTGGGACGGCTAACTACGAGCAGTACTTC | CASSLAGTANYEQYF
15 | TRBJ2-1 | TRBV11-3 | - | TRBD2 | TGTGCCAGCAGCCCTACTAGCGGGGGGCTGGATGAGCAGTTCTTC | CASSPTSGGLDEQFF
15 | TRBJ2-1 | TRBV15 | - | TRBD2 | TGTGCCACCAGACCCTTAGCGGGAGCTTACAATGAGCAGTTCTTC | CATRPLAGAYNEQFF
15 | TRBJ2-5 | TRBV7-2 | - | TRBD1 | TGTGCCAGCAGCTCCGGGACAGCCTATCAAGAGACCCAGTACTTC | CASSSGTAYQETQYF
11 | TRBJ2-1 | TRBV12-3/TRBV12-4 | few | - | TGTGCCAGCAGTTTGGGGGGTGAGCAGTTCTTC | CASSLGGEQFF
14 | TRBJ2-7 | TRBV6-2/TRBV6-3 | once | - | TGTGCCAGCAGTTACCCCGGGACCCACTACGAGCAGTACTTC | CASSYPGTHYEQYF
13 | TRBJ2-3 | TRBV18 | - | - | TGTGCCAGCTCAGGGGACTTAACTGATACGCAGTATTTT | CASSGDLTDTQYF
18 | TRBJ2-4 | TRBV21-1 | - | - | TGTGCCAGCAGCAAACCGTTTTCCAGGGTTGGGGTCAAAAACATTCAGTACTTC | CASSKPFSRVGVKNIQYF
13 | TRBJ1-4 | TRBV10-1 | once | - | TGCGCCAGCAGTGTAGGAGGCGATGAAAAACTGTTTTTT | CASSVGGDEKLFF
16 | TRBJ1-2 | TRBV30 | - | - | TGTGCCTGGAGTGCCCCCTACCCCGGGGGAGTCTATGGCTACACCTTC | CAWSAPYPGGVYGYTF
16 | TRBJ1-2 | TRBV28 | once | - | TGTGCCAGCGCCGGACGAAGAAACACCCCTAACTATGGCTACACCTTC | CASAGRRNTPNYGYTF
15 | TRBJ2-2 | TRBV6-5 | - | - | TGTGCCAGCAGTCACCGACGAGGGGACACCGGGGAGCTGTTTTTT | CASSHRRGDTGELFF
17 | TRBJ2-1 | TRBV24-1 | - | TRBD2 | TGTGCCACCAGTGATAGGGCTAGCGGGAGTCGTGGCAATGAGCAGTTCTTC | CATSDRASGSRGNEQFF
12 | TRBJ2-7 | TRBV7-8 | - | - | TGTGCCAGCAGCCCGGGATCCCGGTGGCAGTACTTC | CASSPGSRWQYF